This entry features one T cell receptor beta chain sequence. The record originates from a study of blood T cell repertoires in COVID-19. Study-wide background: Both acute and convalescent COVID-19 samples were obtained from the United States, Italy and Spain. Nucleic acid was either cDNA or gDNA, and it came from T cells, B-cell-depleted T cells, or PBMCs.

The authors' processing: The assay estimated nucleated cells by amplifying reference gene primers. Data came from immunoSEQ multiplex PCR; TCRdb stores just in-frame clones and leaves some out. The V and J calls and clone size were taken over from that table, and D and trimming were inferred from the DNA. The sample contains approximately 300,000 clones, around 90% of which appear only once. V dropped 0 bases and J dropped 1 base, with 12 bases sitting between them. Germline V gene lookup returns CDR1 MNHEY and CDR2 SVGEGT. The CDR3 covers 16 residues. What was sequenced was peripheral blood. This receptor was identified in a young man who had recovered from COVID-19. The rearrangement links TRBV6-2 or TRBV6-3 to TRBJ1-1, with D perhaps TRBD1 (5 bases). CDR3 coding DNA: TGTGCCAGCAGTTACTCGATCGGCAGGGAGAACACTGAAGCTTTCTTT. As protein: CASSYSIGRENTEAFF.